This T cell receptor beta chain emerged from a study of cytomegalovirus exposure and HLA in healthy donors. General study points: Analyzed later, most CMV-associated TCR beta chains appeared HLA-restricted.

The CDR3 is made up of 16 amino acids. V lost 0 bases to trimming and J lost 0 bases, with 8 bases between them. In germline, CDR1 is MNHNY, CDR2 SVGAGI (reference sequence). PCR used 60 Vbeta primers and 13 Jbeta primers. TCRdb's copy holds only in-frame clones and misses some; the assay was immunoSEQ multiplex PCR. The table has about 130,000 clones, 79% seen once. This clone turned up a few times. Antigen: not known. The sequence derives from a middle-aged man in good health and CMV-seropositive. Material: PBMCs. This rearrangement joins TRBV6-6 to TRBJ1-4; D may be TRBD1 (5 bases). The CDR3 DNA follows: TGTGCCAGCAGTTACTCCTGGGGCTCAACTAATGAAAAACTGTTTTTT. The encoded protein is CASSYSWGSTNEKLFF.